This T cell receptor beta chain was recorded in a study of T cell responses to AZD1222 COVID-19 vaccine. Study-level findings and limits: Unmutated variant regions are reportedly the target of nearly half of TCRs that are spike-specific.

V lost 3 bases and J lost 1, with 12 bases in between. The CDR3 runs to 15 residues. In germline, CDR1 is LNHDA, CDR2 SQIVND (reference sequence). This table comes from immunoSEQ multiplex PCR, and its TCRdb copy is limited to in-frame clones, with some not included. The data contain about 120,000 clones, approximately 92% of them singletons. With respect to this clone: The target antigen is unknown.

This chain connects TRBV19 to TRBJ1-1; D perhaps matches TRBD1 (6 bases). The source is an adult who received the MenACWY meningococcal vaccine as a control. Specimen: peripheral blood, collected 28 days after the second dose of the MenACWY control vaccine. CDR3 in amino acids: CASSIAGQKNTEAFF. CDR3 DNA: TGTGCCAGTAGTATTGCCGGACAGAAGAACACTGAAGCTTTCTTT.